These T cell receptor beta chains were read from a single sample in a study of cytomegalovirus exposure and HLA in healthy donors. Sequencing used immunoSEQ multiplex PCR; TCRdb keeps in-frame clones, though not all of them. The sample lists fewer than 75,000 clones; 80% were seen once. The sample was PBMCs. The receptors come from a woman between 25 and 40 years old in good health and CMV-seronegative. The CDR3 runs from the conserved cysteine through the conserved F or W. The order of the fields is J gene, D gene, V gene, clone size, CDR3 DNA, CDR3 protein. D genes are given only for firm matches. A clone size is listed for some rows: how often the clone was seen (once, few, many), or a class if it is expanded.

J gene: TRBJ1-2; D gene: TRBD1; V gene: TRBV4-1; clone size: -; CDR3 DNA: TGCGCCAGCAGCCAAGTGGAGGCGCAGGGGGCTGGGGGCTACACCTTC; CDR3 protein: CASSQVEAQGAGGYTF
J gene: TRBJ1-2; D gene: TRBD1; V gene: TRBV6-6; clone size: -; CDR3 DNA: TGTGCCAGCACCTCAGACAGGGGTGGCTACACCTTC; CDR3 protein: CASTSDRGGYTF
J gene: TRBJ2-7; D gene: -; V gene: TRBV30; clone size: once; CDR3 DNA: TGTGCCTGGAGGGGAGTAGGATGGGAGCAGTACTTC; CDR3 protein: CAWRGVGWEQYF
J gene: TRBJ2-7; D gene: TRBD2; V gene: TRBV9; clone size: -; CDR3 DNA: TGTGCCAGCAGCGCCTACGGCGGGAGTCGATACGAGCAGTACTTC; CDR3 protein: CASSAYGGSRYEQYF
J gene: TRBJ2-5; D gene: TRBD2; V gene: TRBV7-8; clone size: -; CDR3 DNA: TGTGCCAGCAGCCCGCTTAGCGGGGGCGCCCAGGAGACCCAGTACTTC; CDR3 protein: CASSPLSGGAQETQYF
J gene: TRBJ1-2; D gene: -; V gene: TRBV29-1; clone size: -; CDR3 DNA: TGCAGCGTTCCCCGGCGGGAGGGCCTTTTTGGCTACACCTTC; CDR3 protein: CSVPRREGLFGYTF
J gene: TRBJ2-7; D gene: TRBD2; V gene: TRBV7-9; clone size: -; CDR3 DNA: TGTGCCAGCAGATCTAGCGGGAGTAGTTCCGAGCAGTACTTC; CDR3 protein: CASRSSGSSSEQYF
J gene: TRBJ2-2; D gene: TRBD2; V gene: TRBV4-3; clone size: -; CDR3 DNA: TGCGCCAGCAGCCAAGAGACTAGCGGGATAACGAGGGCCGGGGAGCTGTTTTTT; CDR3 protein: CASSQETSGITRAGELFF
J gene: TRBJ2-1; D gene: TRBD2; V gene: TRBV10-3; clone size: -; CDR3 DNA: TGTGCCATCAGTGAATGGGGGGGTGTGGACAATGAGCAGTTCTTC; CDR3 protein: CAISEWGGVDNEQFF
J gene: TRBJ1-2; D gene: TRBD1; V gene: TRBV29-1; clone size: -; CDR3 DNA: TGCAGCGTTGAAGCCGAGACAGGGTATGGCTACACCTTC; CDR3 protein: CSVEAETGYGYTF
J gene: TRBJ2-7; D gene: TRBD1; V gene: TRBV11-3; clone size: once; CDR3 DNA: TGTGCCAGCAGCTTAGGCGGGACAGGGGGCTACGAGCAGTACTTC; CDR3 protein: CASSLGGTGGYEQYF
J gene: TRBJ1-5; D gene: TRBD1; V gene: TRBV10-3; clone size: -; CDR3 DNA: TGTGCCATCAGCCCGGACAGGGTTGCTCAGCCCCAGCATTTT; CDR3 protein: CAISPDRVAQPQHF
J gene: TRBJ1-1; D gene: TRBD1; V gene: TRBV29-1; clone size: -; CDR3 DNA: TGCAGCGTTGAAAGAAGGGGGCCTGAAGCTTTCTTT; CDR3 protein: CSVERRGPEAFF
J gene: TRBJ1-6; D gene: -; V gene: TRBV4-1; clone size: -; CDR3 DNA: TGCGCCAGCAGCCAAGGAGCCGAGAGCTCCTATAATTCACCCCTCCACTTT; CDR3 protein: CASSQGAESSYNSPLHF
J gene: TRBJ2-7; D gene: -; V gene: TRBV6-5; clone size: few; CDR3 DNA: TGTGCCAGCAGTTACTCTAACCTAGCATGGGAGCAGTACTTC; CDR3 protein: CASSYSNLAWEQYF
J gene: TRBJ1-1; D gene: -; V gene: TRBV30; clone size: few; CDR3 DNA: TGTGCCTGGAGTAGAGCCACTGAAGCTTTCTTT; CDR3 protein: CAWSRATEAFF
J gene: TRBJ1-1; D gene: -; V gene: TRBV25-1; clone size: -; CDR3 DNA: TGTGCCAGCAGTTCACAGGGTTGGGCTTTCTTT; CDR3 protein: CASSSQGWAFF
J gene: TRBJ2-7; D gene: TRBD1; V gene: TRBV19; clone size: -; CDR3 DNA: TGTGCCAGTAGTATCGGACAGGTCTCCGAGCAGTACTTC; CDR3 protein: CASSIGQVSEQYF
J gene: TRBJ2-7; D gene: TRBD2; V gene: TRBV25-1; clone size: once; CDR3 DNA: TGTGCCAGCAAACGGAGCGGGGGCTACGAGCAGTACTTC; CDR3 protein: CASKRSGGYEQYF
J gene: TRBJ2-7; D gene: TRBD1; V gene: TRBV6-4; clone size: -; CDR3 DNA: TGTGCCAGCAGTCACCTTCCGGGACAGGGCGCCGAGCAGTACTTC; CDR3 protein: CASSHLPGQGAEQYF
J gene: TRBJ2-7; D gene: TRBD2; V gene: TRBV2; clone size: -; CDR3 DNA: TGTGCCAGCTGGGGGTATAGGGGACTAGCGGACTACGAGCAGTACTTC; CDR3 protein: CASWGYRGLADYEQYF
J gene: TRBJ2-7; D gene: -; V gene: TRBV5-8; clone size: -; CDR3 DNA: TGTGCCAGCAGCTTGGAGGGGTCCCTAAGCTCCTACGAGCAGTACTTC; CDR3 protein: CASSLEGSLSSYEQYF
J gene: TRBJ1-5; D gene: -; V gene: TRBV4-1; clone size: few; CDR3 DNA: TGCGCCAGCAGCCAAGAAGGGGTGGTGGGGGTGGGAGGGAATCAGCCCCAGCATTTT; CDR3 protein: CASSQEGVVGVGGNQPQHF
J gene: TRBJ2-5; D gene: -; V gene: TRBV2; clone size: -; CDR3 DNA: TGTGCCAGCAGTTACTACCCGTCCCAAGAGACCCAGTACTTC; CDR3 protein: CASSYYPSQETQYF
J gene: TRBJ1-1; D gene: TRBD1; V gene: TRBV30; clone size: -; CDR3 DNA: TGTGCCTGGAGTGTTCCCGGACAGGGGTCTGAAGCTTTCTTT; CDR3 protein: CAWSVPGQGSEAFF
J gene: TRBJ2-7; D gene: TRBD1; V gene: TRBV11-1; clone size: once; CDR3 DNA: TGTGCCAGCAGCCCCAACCTTGGACAGGGGACCTACGAGCAGTACTTC; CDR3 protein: CASSPNLGQGTYEQYF
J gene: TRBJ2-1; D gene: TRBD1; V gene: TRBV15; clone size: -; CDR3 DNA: TGTGCCACCAGCAGAGATTCGGGACAGGGGGCTTGGGAGCAGTTCTTC; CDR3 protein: CATSRDSGQGAWEQFF
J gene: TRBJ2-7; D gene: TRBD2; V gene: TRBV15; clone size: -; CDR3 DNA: TGTGCCACCAGCAGAGGGACTAGCGGGAGCTACGAGCAGTACTTC; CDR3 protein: CATSRGTSGSYEQYF
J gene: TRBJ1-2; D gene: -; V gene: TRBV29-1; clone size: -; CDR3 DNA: TGCAGCGTTGAAAACCGGGACACCGATAACTATGGCTACACCTTC; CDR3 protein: CSVENRDTDNYGYTF
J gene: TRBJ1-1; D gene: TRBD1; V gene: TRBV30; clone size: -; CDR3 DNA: TGTGCCTCAACTACGGGACAGGGGAGGTATACTGAAGCTTTCTTT; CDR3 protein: CASTTGQGRYTEAFF
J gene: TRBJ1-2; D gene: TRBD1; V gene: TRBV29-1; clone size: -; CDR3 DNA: TGCAGCGTTGTCCCGGGACAGGGTGGCTATGGCTACACCTTC; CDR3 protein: CSVVPGQGGYGYTF
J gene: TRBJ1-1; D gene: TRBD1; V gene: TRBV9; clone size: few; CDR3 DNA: TGTGCCAGCAGCGAGACAGGGCTGAACACTGAAGCTTTCTTT; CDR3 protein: CASSETGLNTEAFF
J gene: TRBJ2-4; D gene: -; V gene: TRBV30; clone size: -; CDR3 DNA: TGTGCCTGGGGGTTGGGGGCTTTGAACATTCAGTACTTC; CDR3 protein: CAWGLGALNIQYF
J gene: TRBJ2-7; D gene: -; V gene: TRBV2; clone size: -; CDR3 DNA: TGTGCCAGCAGTGAAGGTGCGGGGCCTTGGTCCGAGCAGTACTTC; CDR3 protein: CASSEGAGPWSEQYF
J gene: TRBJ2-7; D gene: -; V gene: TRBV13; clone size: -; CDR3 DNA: TGTGCCAGCAGCGTCGGGTGGGGCGGCGAGCAGTACTTC; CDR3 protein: CASSVGWGGEQYF
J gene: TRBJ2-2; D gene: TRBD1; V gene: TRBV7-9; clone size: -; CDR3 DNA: TGTGCCAGCAGCTATGGACAGGGTAACACCGGGGAGCTGTTTTTT; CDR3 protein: CASSYGQGNTGELFF
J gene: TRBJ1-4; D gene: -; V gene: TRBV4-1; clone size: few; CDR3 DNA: TGCGCCAGCAGCCGGGTACAGGGATGGGAAAAACTGTTTTTT; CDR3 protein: CASSRVQGWEKLFF
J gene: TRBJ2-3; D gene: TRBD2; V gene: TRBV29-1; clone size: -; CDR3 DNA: TGCAGCGTCGTTACTAGCGGACAAGGAGATACGCAGTATTTT; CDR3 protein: CSVVTSGQGDTQYF